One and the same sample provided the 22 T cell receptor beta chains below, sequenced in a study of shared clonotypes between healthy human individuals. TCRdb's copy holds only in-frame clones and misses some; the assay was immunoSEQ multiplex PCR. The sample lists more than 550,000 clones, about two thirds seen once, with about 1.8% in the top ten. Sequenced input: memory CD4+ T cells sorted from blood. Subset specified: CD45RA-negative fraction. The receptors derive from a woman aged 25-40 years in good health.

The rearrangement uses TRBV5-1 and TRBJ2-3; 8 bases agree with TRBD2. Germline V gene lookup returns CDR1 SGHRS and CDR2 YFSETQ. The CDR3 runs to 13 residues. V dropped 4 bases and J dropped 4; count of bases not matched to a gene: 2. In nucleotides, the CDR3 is TGCGCCAGCAGCCCGGGGGGGCCAGATACGCAGTATTTT. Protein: CASSPGGPDTQYF.

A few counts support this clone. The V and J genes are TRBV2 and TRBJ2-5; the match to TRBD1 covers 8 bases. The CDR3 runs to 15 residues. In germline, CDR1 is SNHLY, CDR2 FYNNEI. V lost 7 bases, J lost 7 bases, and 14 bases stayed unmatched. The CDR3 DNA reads TGTGCCAGCACCCCGAGGACAGGGTCCCGGGGGACCCAGTACTTC. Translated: CASTPRTGSRGTQYF.

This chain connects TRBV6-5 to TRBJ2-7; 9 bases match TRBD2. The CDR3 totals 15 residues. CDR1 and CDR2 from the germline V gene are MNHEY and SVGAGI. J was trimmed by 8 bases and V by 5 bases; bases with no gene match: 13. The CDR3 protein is CASSPSSGAGFQQYF. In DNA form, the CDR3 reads TGTGCCAGCAGTCCTTCTAGCGGGGCTGGGTTTCAGCAGTACTTC.

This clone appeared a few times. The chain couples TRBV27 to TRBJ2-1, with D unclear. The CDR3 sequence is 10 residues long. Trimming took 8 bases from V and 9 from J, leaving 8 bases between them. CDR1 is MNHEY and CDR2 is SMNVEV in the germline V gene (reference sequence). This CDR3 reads CASGLGEQFF. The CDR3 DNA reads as TGTGCCAGCGGGCTTGGTGAGCAGTTCTTC.

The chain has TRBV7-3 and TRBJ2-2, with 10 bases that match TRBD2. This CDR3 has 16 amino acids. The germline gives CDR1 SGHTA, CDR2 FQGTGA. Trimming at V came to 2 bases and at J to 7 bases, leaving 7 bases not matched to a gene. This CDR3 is CASSLVLAGAGGELFF. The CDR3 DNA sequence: TGTGCCAGCAGCTTAGTCCTAGCGGGAGCCGGCGGGGAGCTGTTTTTT.

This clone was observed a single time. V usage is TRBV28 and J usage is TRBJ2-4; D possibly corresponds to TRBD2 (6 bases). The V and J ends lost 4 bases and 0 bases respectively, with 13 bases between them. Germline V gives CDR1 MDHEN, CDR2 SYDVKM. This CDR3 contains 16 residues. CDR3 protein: CASSSPGGRAKNIQYF. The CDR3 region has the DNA TGTGCCAGCAGTTCCCCCGGAGGGAGAGCCAAAAACATTCAGTACTTC. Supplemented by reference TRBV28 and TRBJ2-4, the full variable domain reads DVKVTQSSRYLVKRTGEKVFLECVQDMDHENMFWYRQDPGLGLRLIYFSYDVKMKEKGDIPEGYSVSREKKERFSLILESASTNQTSMYLCASSSPGGRAKNIQYFGAGTRLSVL.

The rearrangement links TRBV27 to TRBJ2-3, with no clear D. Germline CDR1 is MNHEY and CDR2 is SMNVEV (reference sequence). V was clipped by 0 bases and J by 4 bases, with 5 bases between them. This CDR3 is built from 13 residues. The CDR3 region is CASSLSAADTQYF. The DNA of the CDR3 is TGTGCCAGCAGTTTATCGGCGGCAGATACGCAGTATTTT.

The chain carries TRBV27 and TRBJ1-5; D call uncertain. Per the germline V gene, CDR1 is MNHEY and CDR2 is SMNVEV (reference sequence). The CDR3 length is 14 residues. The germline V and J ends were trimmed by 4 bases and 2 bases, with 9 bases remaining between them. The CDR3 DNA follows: TGTGCCAGCAGTTCTTATGGGGGCAATCAGCCCCAGCATTTT. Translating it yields CASSSYGGNQPQHF.

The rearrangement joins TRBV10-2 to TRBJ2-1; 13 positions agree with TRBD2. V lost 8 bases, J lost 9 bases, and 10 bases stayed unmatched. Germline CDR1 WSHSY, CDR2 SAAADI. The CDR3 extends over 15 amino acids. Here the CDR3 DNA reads TGCGCCAGCCGACTAGCGGGAGGTACGGTTAGTGAGCAGTTCTTC. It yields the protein CASRLAGGTVSEQFF.

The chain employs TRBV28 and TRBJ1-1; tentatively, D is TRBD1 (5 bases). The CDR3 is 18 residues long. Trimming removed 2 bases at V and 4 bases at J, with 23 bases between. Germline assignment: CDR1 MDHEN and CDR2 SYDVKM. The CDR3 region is CASSLTIRVGGIATEAFF. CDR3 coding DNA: TGTGCCAGCAGTTTAACCATCAGGGTCGGAGGAATTGCCACTGAAGCTTTCTTT. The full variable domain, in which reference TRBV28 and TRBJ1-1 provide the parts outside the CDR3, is DVKVTQSSRYLVKRTGEKVFLECVQDMDHENMFWYRQDPGLGLRLIYFSYDVKMKEKGDIPEGYSVSREKKERFSLILESASTNQTSMYLCASSLTIRVGGIATEAFFGQGTRLTVV.

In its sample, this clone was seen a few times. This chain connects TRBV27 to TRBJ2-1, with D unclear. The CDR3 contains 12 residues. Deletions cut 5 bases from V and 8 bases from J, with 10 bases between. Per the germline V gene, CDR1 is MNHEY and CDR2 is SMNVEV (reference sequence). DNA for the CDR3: TGTGCCAGCAGTGGGGTCGGTCATGAGCAGTTCTTC. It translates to CASSGVGHEQFF.

CDR3 coding DNA: TGTGCCAGTAGACTCAGCGGGGCAAGCTCCTACAATGAGCAGTTCTTC. Translation gives CASRLSGASSYNEQFF. The rearrangement links TRBV19 to TRBJ2-1; TRBD2 matches 7 bases. This CDR3 spans 16 amino acids. V lost 6 bases to trimming and J lost 0 bases; unmatched junction nucleotides: 8. CDR1 is LNHDA, CDR2 SQIVND, per germline (reference sequence).

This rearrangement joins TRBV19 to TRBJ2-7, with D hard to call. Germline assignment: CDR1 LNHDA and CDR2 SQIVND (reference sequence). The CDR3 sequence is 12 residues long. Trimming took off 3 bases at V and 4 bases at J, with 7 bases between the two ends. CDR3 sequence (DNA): TGTGCCAGTAGTATTGGCGGATACGAGCAGTACTTC. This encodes CASSIGGYEQYF. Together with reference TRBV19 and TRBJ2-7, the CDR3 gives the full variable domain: DGGITQSPKYLFRKEGQNVTLSCEQNLNHDAMYWYRQDPGQGLRLIYYSQIVNDFQKGDIAEGYSVSREKKESFPLTVTSAQKNPTAFYLCASSIGGYEQYFGPGTRLTVT.

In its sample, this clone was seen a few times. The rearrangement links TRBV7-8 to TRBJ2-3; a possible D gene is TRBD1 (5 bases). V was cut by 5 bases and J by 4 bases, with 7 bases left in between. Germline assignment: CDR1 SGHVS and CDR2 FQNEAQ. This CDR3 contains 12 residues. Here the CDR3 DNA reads TGTGCCAGCAGCCAGGGTGCAGATACGCAGTATTTT. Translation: CASSQGADTQYF.

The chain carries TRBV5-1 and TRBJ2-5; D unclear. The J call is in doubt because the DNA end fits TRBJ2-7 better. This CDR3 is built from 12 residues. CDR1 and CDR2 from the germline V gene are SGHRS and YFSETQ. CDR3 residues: CASSLTGYEQYF. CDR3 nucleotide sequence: TGCGCCAGCAGCTTGACGGGTTACGAGCAGTACTTC.

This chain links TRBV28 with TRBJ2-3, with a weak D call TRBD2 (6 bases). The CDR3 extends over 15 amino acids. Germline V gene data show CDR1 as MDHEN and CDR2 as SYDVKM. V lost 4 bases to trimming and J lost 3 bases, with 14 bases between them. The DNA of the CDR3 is TGTGCCAGCAGTTATGGGGCGGGATCTACAGATACGCAGTATTTT. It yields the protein CASSYGAGSTDTQYF.

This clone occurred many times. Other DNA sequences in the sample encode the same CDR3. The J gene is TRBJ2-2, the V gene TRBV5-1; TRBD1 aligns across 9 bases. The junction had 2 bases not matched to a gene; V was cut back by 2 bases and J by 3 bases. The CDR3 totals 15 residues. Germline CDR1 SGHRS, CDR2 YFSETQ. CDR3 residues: CASSFGDRDTGELFF. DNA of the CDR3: TGCGCCAGCAGCTTCGGGGACAGGGACACCGGGGAGCTGTTTTTT.

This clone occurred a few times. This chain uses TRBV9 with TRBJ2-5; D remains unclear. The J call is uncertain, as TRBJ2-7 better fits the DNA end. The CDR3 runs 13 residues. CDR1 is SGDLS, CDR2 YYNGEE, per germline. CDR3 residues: CASSVGLGYEQYF. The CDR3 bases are TGTGCCAGCAGCGTAGGCCTGGGATACGAGCAGTACTTC.

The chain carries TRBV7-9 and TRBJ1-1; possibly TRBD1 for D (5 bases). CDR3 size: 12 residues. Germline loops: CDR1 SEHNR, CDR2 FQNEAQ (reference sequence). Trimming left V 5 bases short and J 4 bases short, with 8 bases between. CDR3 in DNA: TGTGCCAGCAGCCCCAGGGTCACTGAAGCTTTCTTT. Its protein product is CASSPRVTEAFF.

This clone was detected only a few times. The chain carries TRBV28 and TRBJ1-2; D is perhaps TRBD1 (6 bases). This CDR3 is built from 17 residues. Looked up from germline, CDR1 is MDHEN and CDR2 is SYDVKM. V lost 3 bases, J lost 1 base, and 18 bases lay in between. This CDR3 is CASSFEGGSSFNYGYTF. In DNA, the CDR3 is TGTGCCAGCAGTTTCGAGGGGGGGTCTTCCTTTAACTATGGCTACACCTTC.

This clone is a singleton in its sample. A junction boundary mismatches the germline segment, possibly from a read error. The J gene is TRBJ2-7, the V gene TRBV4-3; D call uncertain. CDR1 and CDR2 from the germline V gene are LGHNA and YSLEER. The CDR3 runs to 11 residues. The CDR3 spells CANSQDLQKYF. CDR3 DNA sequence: TGCGCCAACAGCCAAGATCTACAGAAGTACTTC.

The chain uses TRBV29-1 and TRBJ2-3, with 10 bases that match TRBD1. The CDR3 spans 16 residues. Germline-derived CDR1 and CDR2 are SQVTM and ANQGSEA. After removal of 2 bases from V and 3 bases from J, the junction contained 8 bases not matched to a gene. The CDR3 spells CSVEIIPGQGTDTQYF. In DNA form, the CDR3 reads TGCAGCGTTGAAATTATTCCGGGACAGGGGACAGATACGCAGTATTTT.